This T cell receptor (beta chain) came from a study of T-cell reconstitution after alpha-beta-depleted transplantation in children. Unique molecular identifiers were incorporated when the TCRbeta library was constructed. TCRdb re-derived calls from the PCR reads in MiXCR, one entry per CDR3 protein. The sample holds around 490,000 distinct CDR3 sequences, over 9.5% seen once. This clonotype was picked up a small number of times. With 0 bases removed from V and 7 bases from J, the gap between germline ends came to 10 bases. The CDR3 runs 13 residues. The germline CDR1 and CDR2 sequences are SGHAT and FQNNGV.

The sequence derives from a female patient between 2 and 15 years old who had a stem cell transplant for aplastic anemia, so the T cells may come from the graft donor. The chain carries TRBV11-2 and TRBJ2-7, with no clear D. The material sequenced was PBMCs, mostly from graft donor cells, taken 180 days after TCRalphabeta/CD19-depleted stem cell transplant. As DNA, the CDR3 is TGTGCCAGCAGCTTAGAATCGCGCTGGGAGCAGTACTTC. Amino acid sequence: CASSLESRWEQYF.